Listed here are 26 T cell receptor beta chains from one sample, sequenced in a study of cytomegalovirus exposure and HLA in healthy donors. The PCR had 60 Vbeta and 13 Jbeta primers. Using immunoSEQ multiplex PCR, the repertoire was profiled, and TCRdb retains in-frame clones only, with some absent. There are around 130,000 clones in the sample; roughly 75% occur only once, and roughly 5% lies in the top ten. The sequenced sample was PBMCs. The source of these receptors is a man younger than 45 in good health and CMV-seronegative.

Comment on this clone: At one end the junction does not follow the germline gene, possibly because of a read error. This CDR3 reads CVSSWASAGQPQHF. CDR3 in DNA: TGTGTCAGCAGTTGGGCCTCGGCGGGACAGCCCCAGCATTTT. The chain combines TRBV2 with TRBJ1-5; no clear D gene. Germline loops: CDR1 SNHLY, CDR2 FYNNEI. This CDR3 spans 14 amino acids.

This sequence joins TRBV28 and TRBJ2-4; D remains ambiguous. The CDR3 consists of 15 residues. Germline V gene data show CDR1 as MDHEN and CDR2 as SYDVKM. Trimming cost V 5 bases and J 2 bases, with 13 bases left between them. The CDR3 spells CASSRSGLSKNIQYF. As DNA, the CDR3 is TGTGCCAGCAGTCGATCCGGGTTGTCCAAAAACATTCAGTACTTC. Drawing the rest from reference TRBV28 and TRBJ2-4, the complete variable domain is DVKVTQSSRYLVKRTGEKVFLECVQDMDHENMFWYRQDPGLGLRLIYFSYDVKMKEKGDIPEGYSVSREKKERFSLILESASTNQTSMYLCASSRSGLSKNIQYFGAGTRLSVL.

V is TRBV5-1 and J is TRBJ2-7, with a possible D match to TRBD2 (6 bases). Trimming pared 4 bases from V and 6 bases from J, leaving 14 bases between. Germline CDR1 reads SGHRS; CDR2 reads YFSETQ. The CDR3 loop spans 13 amino acids. The CDR3 loop reads CASSGGEYGEQYF. The CDR3 coding sequence is TGCGCCAGCAGCGGCGGGGAGTATGGCGAGCAGTACTTC.

A few counts support this clone. The CDR3: CASSWKDSDTQYF. CDR3 in DNA: TGTGCCAGCAGTTGGAAGGACTCCGATACGCAGTATTTT. The chain links TRBV11-2 to TRBJ2-3, with D possibly TRBD2 on 5 matching bases. Trimming shortened V by 6 bases and J by 6 bases, and 13 bases separated the two germline ends. The CDR3 runs 13 residues. The germline V gene encodes CDR1 SGHAT and CDR2 FQNNGV.

The chain has TRBV5-1 and TRBJ1-6; D may be TRBD1 (5 bases). V lost 4 bases and J 0 bases, leaving 11 bases between the germline ends. The CDR3 is made up of 16 amino acids. CDR1 and CDR2 from the germline V gene are SGHRS and YFSETQ. CDR3 nucleotide sequence: TGCGCCAGCAGCCGCCAGGGCCTCTCCTATAATTCACCCCTCCACTTT. It encodes CASSRQGLSYNSPLHF. Full variable domain (remainder filled in from reference TRBV5-1 and TRBJ1-6): KAGVTQTPRYLIKTRGQQVTLSCSPISGHRSVSWYQQTPGQGLQFLFEYFSETQRNKGNFPGRFSGRQFSNSRSEMNVSTLELGDSALYLCASSRQGLSYNSPLHFGNGTRLTVT.

CDR3 sequence reads: CAWSGRYNEQFF. In nucleotides, the CDR3 is TGTGCCTGGAGCGGGAGGTACAATGAGCAGTTCTTC. The V and J genes are TRBV30 and TRBJ2-1, with 7 nucleotides matching TRBD2. This CDR3 region has 12 residues. Germline CDR1 is GTSNPN and CDR2 is SVGIG (reference sequence). V shed 3 bases and J 4 bases; nucleotides not matched to a gene: 0.

The chain carries TRBV6-4 and TRBJ1-1; no clear D gene. The germline V gene encodes CDR1 MRHNA and CDR2 SNTAGT. V dropped 6 bases and J dropped 1 base, with 9 bases sitting between them. This CDR3 has 13 amino acids. The CDR3 region is CASRLSGNTEAFF. The CDR3 nucleotides are TGTGCCAGCAGACTTTCGGGGAACACTGAAGCTTTCTTT.

This chain connects TRBV2 to TRBJ1-1; D unresolved. Germline V gene sequence: CDR1 SNHLY, CDR2 FYNNEI. The CDR3 covers 14 residues. V was clipped by 2 bases and J by 5 bases, with 12 bases between them. DNA of the CDR3: TGTGCCAGCAGTGAATGGGTCCCCGGGACTGAAGCTTTCTTT. This gives the protein CASSEWVPGTEAFF. Full variable domain (rest looked up from reference TRBV2 and TRBJ1-1): EPEVTQTPSHQVTQMGQEVILRCVPISNHLYFYWYRQILGQKVEFLVSFYNNEISEKSEIFDDQFSVERPDGSNFTLKIRSTKLEDSAMYFCASSEWVPGTEAFFGQGTRLTVV.

This clone appeared a few times. The V call is TRBV6-1, the J call TRBJ2-1, with TRBD1 matching 7 bases. Germline V gene sequence: CDR1 MNHNS, CDR2 SASEGT. V lost 1 base and J lost 4; bases outside the gene matches: 4. The CDR3 is made up of 15 amino acids. The CDR3 sequence: CASSEGQGPYNEQFF. The CDR3 coding sequence is TGTGCCAGCAGTGAAGGACAGGGCCCGTACAATGAGCAGTTCTTC.

The chain couples TRBV29-1 to TRBJ2-1, with 7 bases lining up with TRBD1. From germline, CDR1 is SQVTM and CDR2 ANQGSEA. The V segment lost 7 bases and the J segment 7 bases; nucleotides outside the gene matches: 7. The length of the CDR3 is 12 residues. The CDR3 spells CSGNRGGNEQFF. The CDR3 coding sequence is TGCAGCGGTAACAGGGGTGGGAATGAGCAGTTCTTC.

The CDR3 DNA sequence: TGTGCCAGCAGCTCACAGGGCAGGAACACTGAAGCTTTCTTT. Translation: CASSSQGRNTEAFF. The rearrangement uses TRBV7-3 and TRBJ1-1; the D gene is possibly TRBD1 (6 bases). The CDR3 consists of 14 residues. Per the germline V gene, CDR1 is SGHTA and CDR2 is FQGTGA. V lost 4 bases and J lost 1, with 10 bases in between.

The chain has TRBV19 and TRBJ2-1, with 9 bases lining up with TRBD1. Germline CDR1 is LNHDA and CDR2 is SQIVND (reference sequence). The V segment lost 5 bases and the J segment 7 bases; nucleotides outside the gene matches: 9. The CDR3 loop spans 15 amino acids. This CDR3 reads CASSRTDRGGNEQFF. In DNA form, the CDR3 reads TGTGCCAGTAGTCGAACTGACAGGGGGGGGAATGAGCAGTTCTTC.

CDR3 sequence (DNA): TGTGCCAGCAGTCGTAGACTAGCGGGGACCTCTCCGGATGAGCAGTTCTTC. Protein product: CASSRRLAGTSPDEQFF. The V and J genes are TRBV7-9 and TRBJ2-1; TRBD2 matches 11 bases. V was clipped by 6 bases and J by 8 bases; unmatched bases: 15. This CDR3 contains 17 residues. Germline V gene sequence: CDR1 SEHNR, CDR2 FQNEAQ (reference sequence).

The chain links TRBV2 to TRBJ2-3, with a tentative D call TRBD2 (5 bases). V lost 6 bases, J lost 5 bases, and 24 bases lay in between. The CDR3 spans 17 residues. Germline V gives CDR1 SNHLY, CDR2 FYNNEI. In nucleotides, the CDR3 is TGTGCCAGCAGGGTTTCTGAGGGTTTTTATGAGGAAGATACGCAGTATTTT. The encoded protein is CASRVSEGFYEEDTQYF.

V gene TRBV25-1 combines with J gene TRBJ2-3; 11 bases match TRBD2. Looked up from germline, CDR1 is MGHDK and CDR2 is SYGVNS. With 7 bases clipped from V and 5 bases from J, the junction kept 5 bases outside the gene matches. The CDR3 length is 14 residues. The CDR3 DNA follows: TGTGCCAGCATAGCGGGGGGGCCGAGAGATACGCAGTATTTT. The encoded protein is CASIAGGPRDTQYF. The variable domain in full, completed from reference TRBV25-1 and TRBJ2-3, reads EADIYQTPRYLVIGTGKKITLECSQTMGHDKMYWYQQDPGMELHLIHYSYGVNSTEKGDLSSESTVSRIRTEHFPLTLESARPSHTSQYLCASIAGGPRDTQYFGPGTRLTVL.

The CDR3 is CASSLARRGAGDTQYF. The DNA of the CDR3 is TGTGCCAGCAGCTTAGCGCGCAGGGGCGCCGGGGATACGCAGTATTTT. This chain joins TRBV7-6 and TRBJ2-3, with TRBD1 as a possible D gene (6 bases). Between the trimmed V and J ends, which lost 0 bases and 6 bases, there was a span of 16 bases. This CDR3 comprises 16 residues. Per germline, CDR1 SGHVS and CDR2 FNYEAQ.

The chain has TRBV7-8 and TRBJ2-7; no firm D call. The length of the CDR3 is 14 residues. The germline CDR1 and CDR2 sequences are SGHVS and FQNEAQ. Trimming took off 0 bases at V and 6 bases at J, with 12 bases between the two ends. The CDR3 reads CASSLAFPSREQYF. CDR3 sequence (DNA): TGTGCCAGCAGCTTAGCGTTCCCCTCTCGCGAGCAGTACTTC. Drawing the rest from reference TRBV7-8 and TRBJ2-7, the complete variable domain is GAGVSQSPRYKVAKRGQDVALRCDPISGHVSLFWYQQALGQGPEFLTYFQNEAQLDKSGLPSDRFFAERPEGSVSTLKIQRTQQEDSAVYLCASSLAFPSREQYFGPGTRLTVT.

The chain uses TRBV9 and TRBJ2-2; D is unresolved. V shed 2 bases and J shed 8 bases, with 13 bases lying between them. This CDR3 is built from 14 residues. In germline, CDR1 is SGDLS, CDR2 YYNGEE. CDR3 in DNA: TGTGCCAGCAGCGTTGAGTCTAGTCGGGGGGAGCTGTTTTTT. It encodes CASSVESSRGELFF.

The chain is built from TRBV7-2 and TRBJ2-6; D unclear. V was cut by 6 bases and J by 0 bases, with 6 bases left in between. Germline V lookup: CDR1 SGHTA, CDR2 FQGNSA. The CDR3 sequence is 14 residues long. This CDR3 reads CASRSNSGANVLTF. CDR3 in DNA: TGTGCCAGCAGGTCCAACTCTGGGGCCAACGTCCTGACTTTC.

The rearrangement joins TRBV19 to TRBJ2-3; 8 positions agree with TRBD1. The germline V gene encodes CDR1 LNHDA and CDR2 SQIVND (reference sequence). The CDR3 extends over 16 amino acids. V shed 4 bases, J shed 2 bases, and the junction held 8 bases outside the gene matches. The CDR3 region is CASSNPTGGVTDTQYF. CDR3 coding DNA: TGTGCCAGTAGTAATCCAACAGGGGGAGTCACAGATACGCAGTATTTT.

Points on this clone: Other DNA sequences in the sample encode the same CDR3. The V gene is TRBV10-3, the J gene TRBJ2-5; 9 bases align to TRBD1. Losses at the gene ends were 4 bases for V and 5 bases for J; bases not matched to a gene: 5. The CDR3 consists of 14 residues. The germline gives CDR1 ENHRY, CDR2 SYGVKD. Here the CDR3 reads CAISGGTGQETQYF. Written as DNA, the CDR3 is TGTGCCATCAGTGGGGGGACAGGGCAGGAGACCCAGTACTTC.

The CDR3 DNA follows: TGTGCCATCGTTTCCGGGTTTGACACTGAAGCTTTCTTT. Translation gives CAIVSGFDTEAFF. The rearrangement links TRBV10-3 to TRBJ1-1; no firm D call. Germline assignment: CDR1 ENHRY and CDR2 SYGVKD. Trimming pared 8 bases from V and 3 bases from J, leaving 13 bases between. This CDR3 has 13 amino acids.

The rearrangement uses TRBV6-1 and TRBJ2-5, with 7 bases identical to TRBD2. The CDR3 is made up of 14 amino acids. Germline CDR1 MNHNS, CDR2 SASEGT. After removal of 6 bases from V and 0 bases from J, the junction contained 4 bases not matched to a gene. The CDR3 loop reads CASRAAGNQETQYF. DNA of the CDR3: TGTGCCAGCAGGGCAGCGGGGAACCAAGAGACCCAGTACTTC.

The rearrangement uses TRBV7-3 and TRBJ2-7, with a weak D call TRBD2 (7 bases). V was cut by 2 bases and J by 5 bases, with 19 bases left in between. The CDR3 spans 16 residues. Germline loops: CDR1 SGHTA, CDR2 FQGTGA. The CDR3 spells CASSLWGGASPDEQYF. Here the CDR3 DNA reads TGTGCCAGCAGCTTATGGGGGGGGGCGTCTCCCGACGAGCAGTACTTC.

In regard to this clone: At one end, the junction sequence differs from germline, possibly due to a read error. The chain carries TRBV7-7 and TRBJ2-3, with unresolved D. The V gene's germline CDR1 is SSHAT and CDR2 FNYEAQ (reference sequence). The CDR3 totals 13 residues. The CDR3 coding sequence is TGTGCTAGCAGCCTCGACTTCACAGATACGCAGTATTTT. Translating it yields CASSLDFTDTQYF.

V is TRBV19 and J is TRBJ2-3; 7 bases fit TRBD2. V shed 1 base, J shed 2 bases, and the junction held 3 bases outside the gene matches. Germline assignment: CDR1 LNHDA and CDR2 SQIVND (reference sequence). CDR3 length: 15 amino acids. CDR3 in DNA: TGTGCCAGTAGTATAGCGGGAGGCGTCACAGATACGCAGTATTTT. It yields the protein CASSIAGGVTDTQYF.